The 5 T cell receptor beta chains presented below share a single source sample, sequenced in a study of blood T cell repertoires in COVID-19. Sequenced by immunoSEQ multiplex PCR; TCRdb stores in-frame clones only, minus some. In the table there are 270,000 or so clones, around 89% of which are singletons. The sequenced sample was peripheral blood. The receptors originated from a man aged 35-49 years with acute or convalescent COVID-19.

This clone has a handful of counts. The chain joins TRBV7-9 to TRBJ2-4, with D perhaps matching TRBD1 (6 bases). V shed 3 bases and J shed 0 bases, with 18 bases lying between them. The CDR3 loop spans 18 amino acids. Germline CDR1 SEHNR, CDR2 FQNEAQ (reference sequence). The CDR3 region has the DNA TGTGCCAGCAGCTTGAGTAGGGGGATTGGACTAGCCAAAAACATTCAGTACTTC. Translation gives CASSLSRGIGLAKNIQYF.

V is TRBV24-1 and J is TRBJ2-3; D possibly corresponds to TRBD2 (7 bases). The V gene's germline CDR1 is KGHDR and CDR2 SFDVKD. The CDR3 has 22 amino acids. V was shortened by 0 bases and J by 0 bases, with 27 bases between the two germline ends. The CDR3 DNA is TGTGCCACCAGTGATTTGAACAGAGGAGGGGACGGGGGGCTAACTAGCACAGATACGCAGTATTTT. Its protein product is CATSDLNRGGDGGLTSTDTQYF.

V gene TRBV11-2 combines with J gene TRBJ1-5, with TRBD1 matching 7 bases. V was pared by 5 bases and J by 7 bases, with 5 bases of the junction left unmatched. The length of the CDR3 is 13 residues. Germline CDR1 and CDR2: SGHAT and FQNNGV. The CDR3: CASSRGLGQPQHF. The CDR3 DNA sequence: TGTGCCAGCAGCAGGGGGCTCGGGCAGCCCCAGCATTTT.

The rearrangement uses TRBV6-5 and TRBJ1-2; 7 bases fit TRBD1. V was clipped by 7 bases and J by 4 bases; unmatched bases: 6. Germline lookup yields CDR1 MNHEY and CDR2 SVGAGI. There are 13 residues in the CDR3. The CDR3: CASNGRGLYGYTF. The CDR3 nucleotides read TGTGCCAGCAACGGTAGGGGGCTCTATGGCTACACCTTC.

The V gene is TRBV6-5, the J gene TRBJ1-2; D gene ambiguous. Germline-derived CDR1 and CDR2 are MNHEY and SVGAGI. Trimming stripped 4 bases from V and 2 bases from J, with 8 bases between. The CDR3 spans 13 residues. Here the CDR3 reads CASSSAGNYGYTF. In DNA form, the CDR3 reads TGTGCCAGCAGTTCGGCGGGAAACTATGGCTACACCTTC.